The 7 T cell receptor beta chains below all came from one sample that was sequenced in a study of beta chain features in type 1 diabetes. Reverse transcribing all isolated RNA meant expressed TCRB transcripts were sequenced. The protocol was immunoSEQ multiplex PCR, while the TCRdb copy is restricted to in-frame clones and leaves out a portion. This table has roughly 140,000 clones, around 50% appearing once. Material: Tregs from blood. The receptors originated from a man aged 18 to 35 in good health.

The chain carries TRBV6-6 and TRBJ2-7, with TRBD1 matching over 9 bases. Germline lookup yields CDR1 MNHNY and CDR2 SVGAGI (reference sequence). Germline trimming cut 6 bases from V and 1 base from J; bases unmatched to any gene: 7. The CDR3 is 15 residues long. CDR3 nucleotide sequence: TGTGCCAGCAGGACGGGACAGGGAAGGTCCTACGAGCAGTACTTC. It translates to CASRTGQGRSYEQYF.

There are a few counts of this clone. The CDR3 DNA reads as TGTGCCAGCAGCTCCGGGACAGGGCTAGCTGGGGCCAACGTCCTGACTTTC. Protein product: CASSSGTGLAGANVLTF. The gene calls are TRBV7-9 and TRBJ2-6; 9 nucleotides line up with TRBD1. This CDR3 has 17 residues. With V trimmed by 4 bases and J by 2 bases, 6 bases remained unmatched. CDR1 and CDR2 (germline): SEHNR, FQNEAQ (reference sequence).

The chain is built from TRBV2 and TRBJ2-1, with 12 bases fitting TRBD2. Germline V lookup: CDR1 SNHLY, CDR2 FYNNEI. There are 16 residues in the CDR3. V shed 6 bases and J 14 bases; nucleotides not matched to a gene: 17. The chain's CDR3 is CASSKARTSGKPQEFF. The CDR3 DNA is TGTGCCAGCAGCAAAGCCCGGACTAGCGGGAAACCCCAGGAGTTCTTC.

CDR3 sequence reads: CASSPDGDSNQPQHF. The CDR3 DNA reads as TGTGCCAGCTCACCCGACGGAGATAGCAATCAGCCCCAGCATTTT. V gene TRBV18 combines with J gene TRBJ1-5; the D is unclear. Germline loops: CDR1 KGHSH, CDR2 LQKENI. The CDR3 is made up of 15 amino acids. V was cut by 3 bases and J by 0 bases, with 9 bases left in between.

This clone has only a few counts. The J gene is TRBJ2-1, the V gene TRBV7-2; 11 bases fit TRBD2. Germline CDR1 and CDR2: SGHTA and FQGNSA. CDR3 length equals 15 residues. Trimming took 2 bases from V and 6 from J; bases not matched to a gene: 3. The CDR3 bases are TGTGCCAGCAGCTTATTTAGCGGGAGGGCCAATGAGCAGTTCTTC. This encodes CASSLFSGRANEQFF.

This clone was counted between two and nine times. The chain employs TRBV5-1 and TRBJ2-1; a possible D gene is TRBD1 (5 bases). Germline assignment: CDR1 SGHRS and CDR2 YFSETQ. Trimming left V 3 bases short and J 6 bases short, with 16 bases between. There are 15 residues in the CDR3. The CDR3 is CASSSQPARGNEQFF. The CDR3 DNA follows: TGCGCCAGCAGCTCCCAACCAGCTAGGGGCAATGAGCAGTTCTTC.

V usage is TRBV4-3 and J usage is TRBJ2-7; 7 nucleotides agree with TRBD1. This CDR3 contains 13 residues. Germline CDR1 is LGHNA and CDR2 is YSLEER. Unmatched junction bases numbered 5, after V lost 3 bases and J lost 6 bases. CDR3 DNA sequence: TGCGCCAGCAGCCAGGAACAGGGGCGCGAGCAGTACTTC. It codes for CASSQEQGREQYF.